The entry below gives a single T cell receptor beta chain sequence along with its context. These data originate in a study of T cell repertoires in cytomegalovirus infection. This CDR3 contains 10 residues. Germline CDR1 reads SQVTM; CDR2 reads ANQGSEA. The J segment lost 10 bases and the V segment lost 4 bases, leaving 2 bases of the junction unmatched. TCRdb recomputed calls from the reads with MiXCR, one row per CDR3 protein. The sample yields 450,000 to 600,000 distinct CDR3 sequences, 11% seen once. Sequencing input: PBMCs. The chain uses TRBV29-1 and TRBJ1-1; 8 bases map to TRBD1. The sequence came from a human donor in good health (CMV status not recorded). Some clones in this sample may be carry-over from other donors' samples. CDR3 nucleotide sequence: TGCAGCGTTGGACAGGGGCCAGCTTTCTTT. Its protein is CSVGQGPAFF. The variable domain in full, with the rest retrieved from reference TRBV29-1 and TRBJ1-1, is SAVISQKPSRDICQRGTSLTIQCQVDSQVTMMFWYRQQPGQSLTLIATANQGSEATYESGFVIDKFPISRPNLTFSTLTVSNMSPEDSSIYLCSVGQGPAFFGQGTRLTVV.